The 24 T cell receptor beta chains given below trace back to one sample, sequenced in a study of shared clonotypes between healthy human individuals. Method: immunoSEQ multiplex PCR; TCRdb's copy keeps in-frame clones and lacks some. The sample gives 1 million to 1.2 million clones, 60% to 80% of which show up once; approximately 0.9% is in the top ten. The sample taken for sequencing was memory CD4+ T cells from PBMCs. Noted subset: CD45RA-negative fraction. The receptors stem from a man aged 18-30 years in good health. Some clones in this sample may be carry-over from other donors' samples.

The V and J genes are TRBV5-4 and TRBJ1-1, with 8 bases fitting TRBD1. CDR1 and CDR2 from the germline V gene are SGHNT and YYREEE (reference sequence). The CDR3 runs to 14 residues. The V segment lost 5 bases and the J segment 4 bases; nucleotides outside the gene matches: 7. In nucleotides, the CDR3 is TGTGCCAGCAGACCACAGGGGGTTGTCACTGAAGCTTTCTTT. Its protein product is CASRPQGVVTEAFF.

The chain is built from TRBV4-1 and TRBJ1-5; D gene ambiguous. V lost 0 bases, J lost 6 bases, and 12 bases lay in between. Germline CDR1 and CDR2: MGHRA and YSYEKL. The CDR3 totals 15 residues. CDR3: CASSQDWTWGQPQHF. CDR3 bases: TGCGCCAGCAGCCAAGATTGGACTTGGGGTCAGCCCCAGCATTTT.

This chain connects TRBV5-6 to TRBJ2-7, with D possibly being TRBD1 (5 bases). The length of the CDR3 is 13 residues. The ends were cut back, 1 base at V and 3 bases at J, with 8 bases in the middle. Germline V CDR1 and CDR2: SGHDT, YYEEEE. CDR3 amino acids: CASSLQGNYEQYF. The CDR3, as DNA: TGTGCCAGCAGCTTGCAGGGCAACTACGAGCAGTACTTC.

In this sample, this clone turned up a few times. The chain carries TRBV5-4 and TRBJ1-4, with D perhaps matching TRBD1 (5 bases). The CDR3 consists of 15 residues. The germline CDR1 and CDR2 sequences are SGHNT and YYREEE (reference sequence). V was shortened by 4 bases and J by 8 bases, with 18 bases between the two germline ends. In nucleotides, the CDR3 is TGTGCCAGCAGCCCCGGGGCGCGGGGGATGGAAAAACTGTTTTTT. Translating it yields CASSPGARGMEKLFF.

The CDR3 spells CASKILAGEPNEQFF. CDR3 in DNA: TGCGCCAGCAAAATACTAGCGGGAGAACCCAATGAGCAGTTCTTC. V usage is TRBV5-1 and J usage is TRBJ2-1; 11 nucleotides agree with TRBD2. Germline CDR1 is SGHRS and CDR2 is YFSETQ. The V gene end was trimmed by 6 bases and the J gene end by 6 bases; junction bases not matched to a gene: 8. The CDR3 totals 15 residues.

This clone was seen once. CDR3 sequence: CASSTDRVYEQYF. CDR3 bases: TGCGCCAGCAGCACGGACAGGGTCTACGAGCAGTACTTC. The chain joins TRBV5-1 to TRBJ2-7; TRBD1 matches 8 bases. Germline V gene lookup returns CDR1 SGHRS and CDR2 YFSETQ. The CDR3 is 13 amino acids. The trim removed 4 bases at V and 3 bases at J, leaving 3 bases unmatched.

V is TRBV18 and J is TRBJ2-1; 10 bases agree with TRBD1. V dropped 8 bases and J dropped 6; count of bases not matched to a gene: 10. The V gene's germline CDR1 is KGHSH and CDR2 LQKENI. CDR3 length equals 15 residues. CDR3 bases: TGTGCCAGCACCCCAACCGGGACAGGGGTCAATGAGCAGTTCTTC. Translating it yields CASTPTGTGVNEQFF.

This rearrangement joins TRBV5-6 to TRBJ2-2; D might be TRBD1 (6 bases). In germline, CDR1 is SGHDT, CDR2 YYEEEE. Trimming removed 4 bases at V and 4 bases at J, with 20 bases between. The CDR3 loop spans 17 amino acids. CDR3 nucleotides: TGTGCCAGCAGCGCAATCGGACAGCCGGGCGCCACCGGGGAGCTGTTTTTT. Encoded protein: CASSAIGQPGATGELFF.

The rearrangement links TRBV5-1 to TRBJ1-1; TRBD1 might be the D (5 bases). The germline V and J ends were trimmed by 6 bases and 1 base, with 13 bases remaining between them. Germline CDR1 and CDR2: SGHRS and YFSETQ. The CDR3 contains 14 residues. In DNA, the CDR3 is TGCGCCAGCACCATCGGTGGGGGGAACACTGAAGCTTTCTTT. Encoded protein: CASTIGGGNTEAFF.

The CDR3: CASSEGFYINYGYTF. CDR3 coding DNA: TGTGCCAGCAGCGAGGGCTTCTATATTAACTATGGCTACACCTTC. This sequence joins TRBV28 and TRBJ1-2; no clear D. Trimming took 6 bases from V and 1 from J, leaving 15 bases between them. Germline V lookup: CDR1 MDHEN, CDR2 SYDVKM. This CDR3 has 15 amino acids.

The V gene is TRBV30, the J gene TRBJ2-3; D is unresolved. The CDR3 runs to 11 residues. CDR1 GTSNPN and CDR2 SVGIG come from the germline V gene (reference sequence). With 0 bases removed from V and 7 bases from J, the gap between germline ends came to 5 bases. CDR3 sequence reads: CAWSVYYTQYF. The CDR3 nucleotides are TGTGCCTGGAGTGTATACTATACGCAGTATTTT.

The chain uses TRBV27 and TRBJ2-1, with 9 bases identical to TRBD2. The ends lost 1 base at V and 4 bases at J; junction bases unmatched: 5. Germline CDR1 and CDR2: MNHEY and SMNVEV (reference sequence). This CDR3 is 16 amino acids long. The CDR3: CASSLYAGGKYNEQFF. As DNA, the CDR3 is TGTGCCAGCAGTTTATACGCGGGAGGGAAATACAATGAGCAGTTCTTC.

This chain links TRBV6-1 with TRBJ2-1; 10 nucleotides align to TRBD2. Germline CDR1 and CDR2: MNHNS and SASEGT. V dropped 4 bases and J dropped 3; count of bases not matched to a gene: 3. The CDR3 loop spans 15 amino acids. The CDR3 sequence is CASSGAGGNYNEQFF. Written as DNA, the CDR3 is TGTGCCAGCAGTGGAGCGGGGGGGAACTACAATGAGCAGTTCTTC.

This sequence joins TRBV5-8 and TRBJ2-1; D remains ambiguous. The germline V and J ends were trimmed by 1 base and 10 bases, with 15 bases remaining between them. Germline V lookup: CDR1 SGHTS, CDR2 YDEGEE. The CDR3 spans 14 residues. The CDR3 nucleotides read TGTGCCAGCAGCTTGCGGTCAGCGAACGAGGAGCAGTTCTTC. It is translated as CASSLRSANEEQFF.

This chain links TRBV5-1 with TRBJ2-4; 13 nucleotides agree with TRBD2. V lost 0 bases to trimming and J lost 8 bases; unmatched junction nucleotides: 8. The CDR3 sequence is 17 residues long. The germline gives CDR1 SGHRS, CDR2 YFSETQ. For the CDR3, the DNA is TGCGCCAGCAGCTTGGGAACAGGACTAGCGGGAGAGGACATTCAGTACTTC. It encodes CASSLGTGLAGEDIQYF.

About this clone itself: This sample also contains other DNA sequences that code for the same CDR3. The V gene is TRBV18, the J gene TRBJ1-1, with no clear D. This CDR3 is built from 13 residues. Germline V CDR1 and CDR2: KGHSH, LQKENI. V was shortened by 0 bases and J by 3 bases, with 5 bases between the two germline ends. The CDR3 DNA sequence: TGTGCCAGCTCACCACCGGGAGACACTGAAGCTTTCTTT. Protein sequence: CASSPPGDTEAFF.

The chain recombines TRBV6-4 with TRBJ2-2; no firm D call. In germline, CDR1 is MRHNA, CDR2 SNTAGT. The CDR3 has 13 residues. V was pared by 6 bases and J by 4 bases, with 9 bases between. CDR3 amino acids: CASRSPATGELFF. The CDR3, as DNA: TGTGCCAGCAGGAGCCCTGCCACCGGGGAGCTGTTTTTT.

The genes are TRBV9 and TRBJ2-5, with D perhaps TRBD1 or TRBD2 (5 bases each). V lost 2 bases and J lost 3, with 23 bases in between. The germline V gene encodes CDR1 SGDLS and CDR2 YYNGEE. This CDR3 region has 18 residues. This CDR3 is CASSVALTGTTKEETQYF. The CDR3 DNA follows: TGTGCCAGCAGCGTCGCACTAACCGGGACGACCAAGGAAGAGACCCAGTACTTC.

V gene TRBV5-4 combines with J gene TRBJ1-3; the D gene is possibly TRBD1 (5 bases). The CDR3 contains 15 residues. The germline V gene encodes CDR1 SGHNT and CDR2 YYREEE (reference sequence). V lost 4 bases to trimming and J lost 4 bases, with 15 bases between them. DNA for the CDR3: TGTGCCAGCAGCGGCGGGACCCAGCCAGGAAACACCATATATTTT. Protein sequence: CASSGGTQPGNTIYF.

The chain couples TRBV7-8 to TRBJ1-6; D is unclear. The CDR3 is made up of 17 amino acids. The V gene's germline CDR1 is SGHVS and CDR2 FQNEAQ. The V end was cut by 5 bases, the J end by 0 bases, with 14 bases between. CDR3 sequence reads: CASSREGRNSYNSPLHF. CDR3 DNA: TGTGCCAGCAGCCGGGAAGGTCGGAACTCCTATAATTCACCCCTCCACTTT. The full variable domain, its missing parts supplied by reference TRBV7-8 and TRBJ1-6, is GAGVSQSPRYKVAKRGQDVALRCDPISGHVSLFWYQQALGQGPEFLTYFQNEAQLDKSGLPSDRFFAERPEGSVSTLKIQRTQQEDSAVYLCASSREGRNSYNSPLHFGNGTRLTVT.

CDR3 sequence (DNA): TGCGCCAGCAGCGGGCTAGCGGGAGGTCCCTACGAGCAGTACTTC. It is translated as CASSGLAGGPYEQYF. This sequence joins TRBV5-1 and TRBJ2-7; 11 bases agree with TRBD2. The CDR3 is 15 amino acids. V lost 4 bases to trimming and J lost 2 bases; unmatched junction nucleotides: 5. Germline CDR1 SGHRS, CDR2 YFSETQ.

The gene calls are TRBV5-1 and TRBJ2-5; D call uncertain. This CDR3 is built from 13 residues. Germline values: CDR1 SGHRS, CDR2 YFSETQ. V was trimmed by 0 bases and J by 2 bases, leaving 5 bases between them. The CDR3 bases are TGCGCCAGCAGCTTGGGGGAACAAGAGACCCAGTACTTC. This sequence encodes CASSLGEQETQYF.

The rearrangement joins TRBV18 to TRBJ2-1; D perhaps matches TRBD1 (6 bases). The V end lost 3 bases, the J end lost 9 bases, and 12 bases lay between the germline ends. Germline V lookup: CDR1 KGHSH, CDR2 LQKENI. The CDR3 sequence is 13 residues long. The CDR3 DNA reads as TGTGCCAGCTCACCGCAGGGGCAAGGTGAGCAGTTCTTC. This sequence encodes CASSPQGQGEQFF.

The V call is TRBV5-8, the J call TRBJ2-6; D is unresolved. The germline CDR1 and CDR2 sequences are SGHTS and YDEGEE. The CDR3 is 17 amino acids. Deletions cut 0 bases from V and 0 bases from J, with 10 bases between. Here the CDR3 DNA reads TGTGCCAGCAGCTTGGAGGTCAGGAGCTCTGGGGCCAACGTCCTGACTTTC. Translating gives CASSLEVRSSGANVLTF.